This record looks at one T cell receptor (beta chain) sequence and its context. Its antigen is unidentified. The source of the sample is a study of cytomegalovirus exposure and HLA in healthy donors. About the study: A subsequent analysis reported that the roughly 120 validation repertoires were produced on the same platform that had also been used for the approximately 700 first-cohort repertoires. General study points: Confirmation in vitro established that a few CMV-associated chains were specific for CMV antigens. Altogether, 164 TCR beta chains were recorded as cytomegalovirus-associated.

The 120-subject validation cohort, separate from the roughly 700-subject first cohort, included the donors. The ends lost 7 bases at V and 2 bases at J; junction bases unmatched: 13. CDR3 size: 17 residues. Germline assignment: CDR1 LNHDA and CDR2 SQIVND (reference sequence). Assay used: immunoSEQ multiplex PCR; TCRdb lists only in-frame clones, some missing. The sample has roughly 60,000 clones; around 90% are singletons. The source of this sequence is a woman aged 18-30 years in good health and CMV-seronegative. This rearrangement joins TRBV19 to TRBJ2-2; TRBD1 agrees at 7 bases. What was sequenced was PBMCs. The CDR3 DNA is TGTGCCAGTAAGGTCAGATCGGGACAGCCTAACACCGGGGAGCTGTTTTTT. Translated, it gives CASKVRSGQPNTGELFF.